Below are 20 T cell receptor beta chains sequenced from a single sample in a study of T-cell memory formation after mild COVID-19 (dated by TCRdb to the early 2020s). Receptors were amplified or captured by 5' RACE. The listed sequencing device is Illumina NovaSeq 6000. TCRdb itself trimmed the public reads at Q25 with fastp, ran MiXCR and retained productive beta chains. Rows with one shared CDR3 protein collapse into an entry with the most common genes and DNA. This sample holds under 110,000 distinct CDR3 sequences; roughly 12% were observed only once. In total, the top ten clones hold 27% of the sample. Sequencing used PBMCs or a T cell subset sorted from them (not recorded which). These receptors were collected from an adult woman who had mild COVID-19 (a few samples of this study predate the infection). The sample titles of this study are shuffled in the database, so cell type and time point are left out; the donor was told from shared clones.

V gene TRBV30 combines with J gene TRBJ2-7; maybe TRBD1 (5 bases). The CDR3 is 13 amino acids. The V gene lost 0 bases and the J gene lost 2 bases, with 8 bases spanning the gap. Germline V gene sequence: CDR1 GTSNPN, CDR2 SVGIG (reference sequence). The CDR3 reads CAWSVAGPYEQYF. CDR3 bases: TGTGCCTGGAGTGTAGCAGGGCCCTACGAGCAGTACTTC.

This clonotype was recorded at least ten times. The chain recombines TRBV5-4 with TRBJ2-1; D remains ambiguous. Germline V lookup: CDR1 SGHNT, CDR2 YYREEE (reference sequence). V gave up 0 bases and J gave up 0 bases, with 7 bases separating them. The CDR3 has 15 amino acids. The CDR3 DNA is TGTGCCAGCAGCTTGGTAGGGAACTCCTACAATGAGCAGTTCTTC. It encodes CASSLVGNSYNEQFF.

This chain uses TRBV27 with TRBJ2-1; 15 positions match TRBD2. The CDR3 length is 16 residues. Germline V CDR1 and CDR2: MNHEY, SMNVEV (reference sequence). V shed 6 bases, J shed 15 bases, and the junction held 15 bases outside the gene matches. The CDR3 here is CASRKGLGLAGGGAFF. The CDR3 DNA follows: TGTGCCAGCAGGAAAGGCCTCGGACTAGCGGGAGGGGGGGCGTTCTTC.

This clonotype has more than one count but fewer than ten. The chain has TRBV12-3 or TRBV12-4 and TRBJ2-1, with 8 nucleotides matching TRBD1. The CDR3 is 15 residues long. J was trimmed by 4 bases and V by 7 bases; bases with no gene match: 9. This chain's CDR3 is CASTPGQGWYNEQFF. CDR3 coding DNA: TGTGCCAGCACTCCTGGACAGGGTTGGTACAATGAGCAGTTCTTC.

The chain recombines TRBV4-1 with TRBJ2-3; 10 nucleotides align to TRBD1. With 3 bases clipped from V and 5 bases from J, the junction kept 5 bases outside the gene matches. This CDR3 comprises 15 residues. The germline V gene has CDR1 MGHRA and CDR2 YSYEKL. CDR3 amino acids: CASSQRQGARDTQYF. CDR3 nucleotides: TGCGCCAGCAGCCAGAGACAGGGGGCGAGAGATACGCAGTATTTT.

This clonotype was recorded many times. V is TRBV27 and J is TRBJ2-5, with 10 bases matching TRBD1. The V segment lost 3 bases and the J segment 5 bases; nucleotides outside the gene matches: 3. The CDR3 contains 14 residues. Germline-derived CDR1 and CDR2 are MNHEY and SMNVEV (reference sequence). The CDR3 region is CASSFDRGRETQYF. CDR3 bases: TGTGCCAGCAGTTTTGACAGGGGGCGGGAGACCCAGTACTTC.

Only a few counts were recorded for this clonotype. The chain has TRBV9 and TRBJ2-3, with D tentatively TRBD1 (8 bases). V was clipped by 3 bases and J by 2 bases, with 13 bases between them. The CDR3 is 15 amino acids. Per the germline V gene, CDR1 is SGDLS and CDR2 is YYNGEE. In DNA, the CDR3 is TGTGCCAGCAGCGCCACAGGGGGGGCCACAGATACGCAGTATTTT. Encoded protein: CASSATGGATDTQYF.

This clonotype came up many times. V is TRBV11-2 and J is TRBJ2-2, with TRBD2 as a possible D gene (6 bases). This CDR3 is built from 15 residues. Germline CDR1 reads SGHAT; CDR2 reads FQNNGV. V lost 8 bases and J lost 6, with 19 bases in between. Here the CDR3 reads CASFMGGASAGELFF. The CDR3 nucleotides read TGTGCCAGCTTTATGGGCGGGGCGTCCGCCGGGGAGCTGTTTTTT.

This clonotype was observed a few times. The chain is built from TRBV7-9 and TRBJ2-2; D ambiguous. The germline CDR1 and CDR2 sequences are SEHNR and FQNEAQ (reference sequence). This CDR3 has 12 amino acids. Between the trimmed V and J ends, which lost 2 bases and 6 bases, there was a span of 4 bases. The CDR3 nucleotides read TGTGCCAGCAGCTTATGGGCCGGGGAGCTGTTTTTT. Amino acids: CASSLWAGELFF.

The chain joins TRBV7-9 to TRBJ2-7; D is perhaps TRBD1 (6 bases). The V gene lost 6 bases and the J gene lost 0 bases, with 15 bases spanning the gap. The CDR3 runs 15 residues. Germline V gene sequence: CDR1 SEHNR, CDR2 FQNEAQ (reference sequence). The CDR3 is CASSRPGHTSYEQYF. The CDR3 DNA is TGTGCCAGCAGTCGACCGGGACATACCTCCTACGAGCAGTACTTC.

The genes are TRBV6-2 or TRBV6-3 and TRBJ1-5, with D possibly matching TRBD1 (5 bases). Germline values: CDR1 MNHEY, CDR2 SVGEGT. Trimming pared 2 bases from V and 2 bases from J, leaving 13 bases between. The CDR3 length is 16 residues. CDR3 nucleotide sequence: TGTGCCAGCAGTTACGGGCCGGGGGATGGCAATCAGCCCCAGCATTTT. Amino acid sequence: CASSYGPGDGNQPQHF.

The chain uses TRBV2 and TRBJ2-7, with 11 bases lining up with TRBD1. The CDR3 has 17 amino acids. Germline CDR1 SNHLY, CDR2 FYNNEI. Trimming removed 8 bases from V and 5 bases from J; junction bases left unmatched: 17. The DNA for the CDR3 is TGTGCCAGCGGAAACCGTAGGGGACAGGGGGAAATCCACGAGCAGTACTTC. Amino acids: CASGNRRGQGEIHEQYF.

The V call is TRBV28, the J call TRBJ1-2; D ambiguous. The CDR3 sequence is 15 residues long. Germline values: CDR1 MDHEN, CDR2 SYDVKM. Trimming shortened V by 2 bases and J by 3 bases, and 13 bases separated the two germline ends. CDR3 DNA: TGTGCCAGCAGTTTAGTCCCGACCTCGGACTATGGCTACACCTTC. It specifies CASSLVPTSDYGYTF.

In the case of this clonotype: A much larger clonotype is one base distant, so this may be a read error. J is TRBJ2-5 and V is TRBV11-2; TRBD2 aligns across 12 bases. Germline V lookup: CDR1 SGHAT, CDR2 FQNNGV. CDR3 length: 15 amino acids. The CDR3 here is CDSSASGGEQETQYF. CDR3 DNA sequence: TGTGACAGCAGCGCTAGCGGGGGGGAACAAGAGACCCAGTACTTC.

CDR3 residues: CSATTLIAVQETQYF. The CDR3 DNA sequence: TGCAGTGCTACCACTCTAATAGCGGTCCAAGAGACCCAGTACTTC. The V call is TRBV20-1, the J call TRBJ2-5; D possibly corresponds to TRBD2 (6 bases). CDR1 is DFQATT, CDR2 SNEGSKA, per germline (reference sequence). This CDR3 is built from 15 residues. Deletions cut 4 bases from V and 1 base from J, with 16 bases between.

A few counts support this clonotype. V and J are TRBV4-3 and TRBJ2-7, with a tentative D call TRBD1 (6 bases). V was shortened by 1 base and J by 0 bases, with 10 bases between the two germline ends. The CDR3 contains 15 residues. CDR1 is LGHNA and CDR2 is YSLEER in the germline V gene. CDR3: CASSQGTALSYEQYF. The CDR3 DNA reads TGCGCCAGCAGCCAAGGGACAGCCCTCTCCTACGAGCAGTACTTC.

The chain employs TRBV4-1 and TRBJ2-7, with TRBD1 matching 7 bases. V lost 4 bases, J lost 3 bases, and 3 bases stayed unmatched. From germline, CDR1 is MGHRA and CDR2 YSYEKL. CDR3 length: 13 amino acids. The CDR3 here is CASSRGQHYEQYF. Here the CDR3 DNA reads TGCGCCAGCAGCCGGGGACAGCACTACGAGCAGTACTTC.

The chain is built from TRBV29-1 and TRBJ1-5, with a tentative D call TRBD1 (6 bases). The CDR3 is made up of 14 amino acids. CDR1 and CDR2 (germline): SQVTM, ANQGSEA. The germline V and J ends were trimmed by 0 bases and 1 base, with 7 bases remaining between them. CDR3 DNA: TGCAGCGTTGAAGATCAGGGGAGCAATCAGCCCCAGCATTTT. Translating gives CSVEDQGSNQPQHF.

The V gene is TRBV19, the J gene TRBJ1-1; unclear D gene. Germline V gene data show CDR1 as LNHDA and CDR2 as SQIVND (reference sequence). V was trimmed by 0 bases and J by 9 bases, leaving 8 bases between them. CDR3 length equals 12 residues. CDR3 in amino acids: CASSIERGQAFF. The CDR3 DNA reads TGTGCCAGTAGTATAGAACGGGGTCAAGCTTTCTTT.

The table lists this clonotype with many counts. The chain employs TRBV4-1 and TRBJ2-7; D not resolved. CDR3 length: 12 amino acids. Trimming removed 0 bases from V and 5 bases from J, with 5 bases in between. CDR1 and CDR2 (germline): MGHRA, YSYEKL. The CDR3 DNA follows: TGCGCCAGCAGCCAAGATCCGGACGAGCAGTACTTC. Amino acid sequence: CASSQDPDEQYF.